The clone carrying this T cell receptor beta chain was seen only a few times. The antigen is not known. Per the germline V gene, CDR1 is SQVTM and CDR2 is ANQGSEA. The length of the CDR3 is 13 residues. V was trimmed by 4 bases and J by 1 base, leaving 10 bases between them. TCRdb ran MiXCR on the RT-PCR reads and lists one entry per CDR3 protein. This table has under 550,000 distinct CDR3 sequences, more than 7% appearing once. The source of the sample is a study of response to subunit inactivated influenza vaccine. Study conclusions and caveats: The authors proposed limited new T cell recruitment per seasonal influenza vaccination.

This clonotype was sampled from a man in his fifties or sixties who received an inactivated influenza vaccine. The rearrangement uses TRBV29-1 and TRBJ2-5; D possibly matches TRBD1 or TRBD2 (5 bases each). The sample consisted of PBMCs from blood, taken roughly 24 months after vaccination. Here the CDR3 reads CSVAAGGQETQYF. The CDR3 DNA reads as TGCAGCGTTGCTGCTGGGGGCCAAGAGACCCAGTACTTC.